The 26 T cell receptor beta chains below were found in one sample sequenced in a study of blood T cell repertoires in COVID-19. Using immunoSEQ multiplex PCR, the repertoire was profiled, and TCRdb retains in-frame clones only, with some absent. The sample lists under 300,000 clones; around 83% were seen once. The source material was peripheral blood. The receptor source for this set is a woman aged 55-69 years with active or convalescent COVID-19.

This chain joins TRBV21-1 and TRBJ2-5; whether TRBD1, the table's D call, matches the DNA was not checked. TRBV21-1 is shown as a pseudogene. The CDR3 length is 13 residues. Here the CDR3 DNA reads TGTGCCAGCAGTTCCTATAACAGGGAGACCCAGTACTTC. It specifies CASSSYNRETQYF.

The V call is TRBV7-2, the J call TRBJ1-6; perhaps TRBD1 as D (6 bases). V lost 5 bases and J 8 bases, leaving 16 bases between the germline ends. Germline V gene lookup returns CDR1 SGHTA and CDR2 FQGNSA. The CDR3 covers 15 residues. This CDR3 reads CASSTDRRFDSPLHF. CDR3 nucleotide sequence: TGTGCCAGCAGCACCGACAGGCGATTCGATTCACCCCTCCACTTT.

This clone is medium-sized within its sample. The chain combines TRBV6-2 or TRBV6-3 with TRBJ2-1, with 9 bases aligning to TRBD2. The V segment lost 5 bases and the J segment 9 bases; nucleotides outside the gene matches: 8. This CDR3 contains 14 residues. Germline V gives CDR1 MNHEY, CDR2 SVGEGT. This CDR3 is CASSSGGPWVEQFF. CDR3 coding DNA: TGTGCCAGCAGTAGCGGGGGGCCCTGGGTTGAGCAGTTCTTC.

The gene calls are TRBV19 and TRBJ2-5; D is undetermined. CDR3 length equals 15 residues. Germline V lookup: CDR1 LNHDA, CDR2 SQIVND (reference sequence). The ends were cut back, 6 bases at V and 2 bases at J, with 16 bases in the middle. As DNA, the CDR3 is TGTGCCAGTAGCTCCCCCGGAGCGTCTCAAGAGACCCAGTACTTC. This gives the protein CASSSPGASQETQYF.

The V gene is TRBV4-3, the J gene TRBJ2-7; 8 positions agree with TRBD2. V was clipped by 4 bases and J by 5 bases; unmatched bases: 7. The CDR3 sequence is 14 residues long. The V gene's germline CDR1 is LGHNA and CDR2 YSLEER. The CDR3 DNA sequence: TGCGCCAGCAGCCCAGCGGGGGACCCGGACGAGCAGTACTTC. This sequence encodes CASSPAGDPDEQYF.

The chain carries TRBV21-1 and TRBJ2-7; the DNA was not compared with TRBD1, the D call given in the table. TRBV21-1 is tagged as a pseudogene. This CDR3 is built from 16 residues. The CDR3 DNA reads TGTGCCCCCCTGCCTACGGGGACAGGGTTTTCCTACGAGCAGTACTTC. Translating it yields CAPLPTGTGFSYEQYF.

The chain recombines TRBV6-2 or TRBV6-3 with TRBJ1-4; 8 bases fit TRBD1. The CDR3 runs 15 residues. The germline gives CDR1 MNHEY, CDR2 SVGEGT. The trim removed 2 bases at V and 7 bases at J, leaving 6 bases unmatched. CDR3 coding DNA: TGTGCCAGCAGTTACCCCAGGGGGCGCGGTGAAAAACTGTTTTTT. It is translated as CASSYPRGRGEKLFF.

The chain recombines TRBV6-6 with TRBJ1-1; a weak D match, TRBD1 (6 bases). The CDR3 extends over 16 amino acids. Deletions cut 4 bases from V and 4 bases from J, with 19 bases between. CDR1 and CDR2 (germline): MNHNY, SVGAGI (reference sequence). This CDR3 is CASSSGGAQSPTEAFF. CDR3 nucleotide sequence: TGTGCCAGCAGTTCCGGGGGGGCTCAGAGTCCCACTGAAGCTTTCTTT.

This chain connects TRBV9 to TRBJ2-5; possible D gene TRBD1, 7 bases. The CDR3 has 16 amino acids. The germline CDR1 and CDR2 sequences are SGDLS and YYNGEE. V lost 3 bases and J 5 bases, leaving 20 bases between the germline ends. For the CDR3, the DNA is TGTGCCAGCAGCGATCCCGGGACAGTAGGGAGGGAGACCCAGTACTTC. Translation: CASSDPGTVGRETQYF.

The CDR3 DNA reads as TGTGCCAGCAGTAAAGAAGGGTCGAGAGGGTATGGCTACACCTTC. Encoded protein: CASSKEGSRGYGYTF. The chain is built from TRBV2 and TRBJ1-2; the D is unclear. In germline, CDR1 is SNHLY, CDR2 FYNNEI. The CDR3 length is 15 residues. The V and J ends lost 5 bases and 5 bases respectively, with 18 bases between them.

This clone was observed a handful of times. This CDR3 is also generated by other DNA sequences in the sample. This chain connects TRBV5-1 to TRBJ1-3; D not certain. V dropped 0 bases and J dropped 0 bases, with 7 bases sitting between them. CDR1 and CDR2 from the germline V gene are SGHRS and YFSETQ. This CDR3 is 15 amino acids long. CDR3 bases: TGCGCCAGCAGCTTGGCGGGATTCTCTGGAAACACCATATATTTT. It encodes CASSLAGFSGNTIYF.

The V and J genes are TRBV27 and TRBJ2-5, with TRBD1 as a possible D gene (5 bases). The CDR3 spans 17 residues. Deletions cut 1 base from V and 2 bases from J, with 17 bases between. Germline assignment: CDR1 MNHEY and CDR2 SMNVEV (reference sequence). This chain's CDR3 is CASSLFSRQPSQETQYF. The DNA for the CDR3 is TGTGCCAGCAGTTTATTCTCCCGACAGCCTTCTCAAGAGACCCAGTACTTC.

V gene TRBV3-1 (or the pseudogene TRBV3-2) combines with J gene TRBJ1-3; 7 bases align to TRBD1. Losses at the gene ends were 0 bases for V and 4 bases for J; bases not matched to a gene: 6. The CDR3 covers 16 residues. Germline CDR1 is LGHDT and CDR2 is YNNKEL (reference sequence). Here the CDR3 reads CASSQDLRQGGNTIYF. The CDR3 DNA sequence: TGTGCCAGCAGCCAAGATTTACGACAGGGAGGAAACACCATATATTTT.

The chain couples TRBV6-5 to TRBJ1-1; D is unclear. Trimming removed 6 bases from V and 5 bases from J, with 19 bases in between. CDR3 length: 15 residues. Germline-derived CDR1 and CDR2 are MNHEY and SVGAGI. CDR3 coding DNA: TGTGCCAGCAGACAGCTGGTGGTGGGTGTAACTGAAGCTTTCTTT. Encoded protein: CASRQLVVGVTEAFF.

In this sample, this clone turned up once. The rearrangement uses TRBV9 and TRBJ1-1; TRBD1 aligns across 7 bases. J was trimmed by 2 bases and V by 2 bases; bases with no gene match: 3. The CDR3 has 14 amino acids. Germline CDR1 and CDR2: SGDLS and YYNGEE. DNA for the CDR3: TGTGCCAGCAGCGTGACAGGGAGTAACACTGAAGCTTTCTTT. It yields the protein CASSVTGSNTEAFF.

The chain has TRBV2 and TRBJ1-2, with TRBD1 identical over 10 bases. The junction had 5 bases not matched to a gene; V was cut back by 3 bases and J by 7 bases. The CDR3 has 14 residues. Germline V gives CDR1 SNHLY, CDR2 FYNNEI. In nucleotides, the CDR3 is TGTGCCAGCAGTGAGACAGGGGGCGCCGGTGGCTACACCTTC. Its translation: CASSETGGAGGYTF.

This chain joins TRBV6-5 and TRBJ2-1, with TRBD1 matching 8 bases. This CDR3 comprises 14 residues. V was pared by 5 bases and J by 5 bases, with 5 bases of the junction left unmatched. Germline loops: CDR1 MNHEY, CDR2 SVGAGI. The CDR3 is CASSPGQGHNEQFF. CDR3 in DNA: TGTGCCAGCAGTCCCGGACAGGGACACAATGAGCAGTTCTTC.

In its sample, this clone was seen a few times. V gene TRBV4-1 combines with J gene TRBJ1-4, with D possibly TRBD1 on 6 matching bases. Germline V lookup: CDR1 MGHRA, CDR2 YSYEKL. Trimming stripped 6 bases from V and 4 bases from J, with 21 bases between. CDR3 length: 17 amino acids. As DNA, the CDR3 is TGCGCCAGCAGTCGCCTCGTACAGGGTCCTCTTAATGAAAAACTGTTTTTT. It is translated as CASSRLVQGPLNEKLFF.

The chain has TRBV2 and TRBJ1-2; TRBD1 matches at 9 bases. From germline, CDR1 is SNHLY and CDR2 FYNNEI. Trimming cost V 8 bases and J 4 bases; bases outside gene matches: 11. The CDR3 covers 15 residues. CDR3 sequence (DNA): TGTGCCAGCGGGGGACAGGGATCCATCGTCTATGGCTACACCTTC. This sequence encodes CASGGQGSIVYGYTF.

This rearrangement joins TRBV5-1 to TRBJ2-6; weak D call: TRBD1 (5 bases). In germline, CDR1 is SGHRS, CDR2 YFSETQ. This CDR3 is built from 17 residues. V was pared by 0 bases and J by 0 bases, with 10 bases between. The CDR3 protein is CASSLGLQGSGANVLTF. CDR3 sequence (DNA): TGCGCCAGCAGCTTGGGACTTCAGGGCTCTGGGGCCAACGTCCTGACTTTC.

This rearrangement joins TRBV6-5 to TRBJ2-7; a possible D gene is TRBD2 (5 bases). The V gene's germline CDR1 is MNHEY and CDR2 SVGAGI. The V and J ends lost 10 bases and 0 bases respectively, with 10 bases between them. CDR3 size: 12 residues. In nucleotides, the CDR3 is TGTGCCACCCGGACTGTCTCCTACGAGCAGTACTTC. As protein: CATRTVSYEQYF.

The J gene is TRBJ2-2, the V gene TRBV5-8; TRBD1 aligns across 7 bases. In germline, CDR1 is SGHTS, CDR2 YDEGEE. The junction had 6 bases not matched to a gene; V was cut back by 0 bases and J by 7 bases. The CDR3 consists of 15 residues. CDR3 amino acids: CASSLEGAGFGELFF. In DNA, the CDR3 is TGTGCCAGCAGCTTGGAGGGGGCAGGGTTCGGGGAGCTGTTTTTT.

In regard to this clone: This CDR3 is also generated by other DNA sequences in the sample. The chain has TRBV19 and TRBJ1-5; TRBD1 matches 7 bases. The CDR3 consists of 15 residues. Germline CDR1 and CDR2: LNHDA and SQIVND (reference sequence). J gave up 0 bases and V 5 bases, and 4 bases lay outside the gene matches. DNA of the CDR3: TGTGCCAGTAGTGGACAGGTAGATAGCAATCAGCCCCAGCATTTT. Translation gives CASSGQVDSNQPQHF. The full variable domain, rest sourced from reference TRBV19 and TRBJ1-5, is DGGITQSPKYLFRKEGQNVTLSCEQNLNHDAMYWYRQDPGQGLRLIYYSQIVNDFQKGDIAEGYSVSREKKESFPLTVTSAQKNPTAFYLCASSGQVDSNQPQHFGDGTRLSIL.

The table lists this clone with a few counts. CDR3 sequence: CASSQGQDSKKTQYF. The CDR3 nucleotides read TGTGCCAGCAGCCAGGGACAGGATAGCAAAAAGACCCAGTACTTC. The chain carries TRBV3-1 (or the pseudogene TRBV3-2) and TRBJ2-5; 8 positions agree with TRBD1. The V and J ends lost 3 bases and 6 bases, in that order; junction bases with no gene match: 9. The germline V gene encodes CDR1 LGHDT and CDR2 YNNKEL (reference sequence). The CDR3 loop spans 15 amino acids.

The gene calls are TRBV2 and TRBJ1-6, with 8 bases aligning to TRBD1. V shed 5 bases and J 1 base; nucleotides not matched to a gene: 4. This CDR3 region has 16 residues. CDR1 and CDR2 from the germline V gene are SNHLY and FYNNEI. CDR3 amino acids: CASSSGGWSYNSPLHF. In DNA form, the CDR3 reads TGTGCCAGCAGTTCAGGGGGCTGGTCCTATAATTCACCCCTCCACTTT.

CDR3: CASSLPYNSPLHF. The DNA for the CDR3 is TGTGCCAGCAGTTTACCATATAATTCACCCCTCCACTTT. The rearrangement joins TRBV12-3 or TRBV12-4 to TRBJ1-6, with D unclear. V lost 2 bases and J lost 4, with 3 bases in between. This CDR3 comprises 13 residues.